This TCR beta chain was recovered during a study of response to subunit inactivated influenza vaccine. Study-level results: The authors proposed limited new T cell recruitment per seasonal influenza vaccination.

TCRdb reprocessed the RT-PCR reads via MiXCR and lists one record per CDR3 protein. The table shows hundreds of thousands of distinct CDR3 sequences, with about 7.6% occurring only once. The CDR3 is made up of 11 amino acids. Trimming pared 3 bases from V and 10 bases from J, leaving 8 bases between. Germline CDR1 reads SGHRS; CDR2 reads YFSETQ. This clonotype was observed at least ten times. Its antigen is unidentified. This sequence was found in a man aged 50 to 69 who received an inactivated influenza vaccine. The specimen comprised PBMCs from blood, sampled about 24 months after vaccination. V gene TRBV5-1 combines with J gene TRBJ2-1; no reliable D call. Here the CDR3 DNA reads TGCGCCAGCAGCTCCTGGGTCGAGCAGTTCTTC. The encoded protein is CASSSWVEQFF.